This record concerns one T cell receptor beta chain sequence. Both 60 Vbeta primers and 13 Jbeta primers went into the PCR. Clones were read by immunoSEQ multiplex PCR, and TCRdb kept only the in-frame ones, dropping some. This sample has about 72,000 clones; roughly four fifths occur once, and the top ten carry 1.5% to 2%. V lost 1 base and J lost 0; bases outside the gene matches: 11. The germline gives CDR1 LNHDA, CDR2 SQIVND (reference sequence). The CDR3 totals 19 residues. This sample stems from a study of cytomegalovirus exposure and HLA in healthy donors. The chain recombines TRBV19 with TRBJ1-4, with 7 positions matching TRBD1. This clonotype was obtained from a young man in good health and CMV-seronegative. The sequencing input was PBMCs. CDR3 in amino acids: CASSIGGRGARATNEKLFF. The CDR3, as DNA: TGTGCCAGTAGTATAGGCGGCAGGGGGGCCCGTGCAACTAATGAAAAACTGTTTTTT.